These 21 T cell receptor beta chains were sequenced from one sample in a study of cytomegalovirus exposure and HLA in healthy donors. The PCR used 60 Vbeta and 13 Jbeta primers. TCRdb keeps only in-frame clones here, not all; method: immunoSEQ multiplex PCR. The table shows 150,000 to 250,000 clones, with 70% to 80% occurring only once. The sample comprised PBMCs. Receptors were obtained from a woman aged 25-40 years in good health and CMV-seropositive.

This chain connects TRBV6-1 to TRBJ2-7; 7 bases agree with TRBD1. This CDR3 region has 13 residues. Trimming cost V 11 bases and J 0 bases; bases outside gene matches: 7. In germline, CDR1 is MNHNS, CDR2 SASEGT. In DNA form, the CDR3 reads TGTGCCGTTCTCGGGACAGACTCCTACGAGCAGTACTTC. It translates to CAVLGTDSYEQYF.

V and J are TRBV10-3 and TRBJ2-1; possibly TRBD1 for D (6 bases). Germline V gene sequence: CDR1 ENHRY, CDR2 SYGVKD. With 3 bases removed from V and 10 bases from J, the gap between germline ends came to 16 bases. The CDR3 sequence is 14 residues long. In DNA, the CDR3 is TGTGCCATCAGTGACATAGGTTTGGGGACAGAGCAGTTCTTC. Translated, it gives CAISDIGLGTEQFF.

This chain uses TRBV7-9 with TRBJ2-3; 7 bases map to TRBD1. The CDR3 spans 15 residues. After removal of 4 bases from V and 5 bases from J, the junction contained 9 bases not matched to a gene. Per germline, CDR1 SEHNR and CDR2 FQNEAQ (reference sequence). CDR3 residues: CASSSQAGGIDTQYF. CDR3 DNA sequence: TGTGCCAGCAGCTCACAAGCAGGGGGTATAGATACGCAGTATTTT. The entire variable domain, with the rest obtained from reference TRBV7-9 and TRBJ2-3, is as follows: DTGVSQNPRHKITKRGQNVTFRCDPISEHNRLYWYRQTLGQGPEFLTYFQNEAQLEKSRLLSDRFSAERPKGSFSTLEIQRTEQGDSAMYLCASSSQAGGIDTQYFGPGTRLTVL.

This clone showed up just a few times. The chain is built from TRBV4-3 and TRBJ2-3; D is unclear. V was pared by 4 bases and J by 4 bases, with 15 bases between. This CDR3 contains 15 residues. Germline-derived CDR1 and CDR2 are LGHNA and YSLEER. This chain's CDR3 is CASSPTITHPDTQYF. Written as DNA, the CDR3 is TGCGCCAGCAGCCCTACCATAACCCACCCAGATACGCAGTATTTT.

The gene calls are TRBV9 and TRBJ2-1; D ambiguous. The ends were cut back, 0 bases at V and 8 bases at J, with 15 bases in the middle. There are 15 residues in the CDR3. CDR1 and CDR2 from the germline V gene are SGDLS and YYNGEE. The CDR3 nucleotides are TGTGCCAGCAGCGTAGGGTTCTCTAGGTTCGATGAGCAGTTCTTC. It is translated as CASSVGFSRFDEQFF.

This clone appeared once. This chain links TRBV10-1 with TRBJ2-2, with D unresolved. This CDR3 is 13 amino acids long. CDR1 and CDR2 (germline): WNHNN, SYGVQD (reference sequence). V lost 3 bases, J lost 6 bases, and 8 bases lay in between. CDR3 nucleotide sequence: TGCGCCAGCAGTGATCTACGGGCCGGGGAGCTGTTTTTT. Amino acid sequence: CASSDLRAGELFF.

The rearrangement links TRBV19 to TRBJ2-1; 9 positions agree with TRBD1. The CDR3 length is 15 residues. Germline V gene data show CDR1 as LNHDA and CDR2 as SQIVND (reference sequence). Trimming cost V 6 bases and J 1 base; bases outside gene matches: 4. In DNA form, the CDR3 reads TGTGCCAGTAGGCGGGACAGGGCGTCCTACAATGAGCAGTTCTTC. Translating it yields CASRRDRASYNEQFF.

The chain couples TRBV5-6 to TRBJ1-5; 7 nucleotides align to TRBD1. V lost 3 bases, J lost 6 bases, and 6 bases stayed unmatched. This CDR3 is built from 14 residues. The germline gives CDR1 SGHDT, CDR2 YYEEEE. This CDR3 reads CASSYRQGLQPQHF. The CDR3 DNA follows: TGTGCCAGCAGCTATCGACAGGGACTTCAGCCCCAGCATTTT. Filled out from reference TRBV5-6 and TRBJ1-5, the complete variable domain reads DAGVTQSPTHLIKTRGQQVTLRCSPKSGHDTVSWYQQALGQGPQFIFQYYEEEERQRGNFPDRFSGHQFPNYSSELNVNALLLGDSALYLCASSYRQGLQPQHFGDGTRLSIL.

A few counts support this clone. The V and J genes are TRBV25-1 and TRBJ2-7; 11 bases map to TRBD1. The CDR3 is made up of 16 amino acids. The V gene's germline CDR1 is MGHDK and CDR2 SYGVNS. The junction had 5 bases not matched to a gene; V was cut back by 0 bases and J by 4 bases. The CDR3 sequence: CASSEYDGTGGYEQYF. The CDR3 nucleotides are TGTGCCAGCAGTGAATACGATGGGACAGGGGGGTACGAGCAGTACTTC.

The chain couples TRBV12-5 to TRBJ1-5; the D is unclear. Germline-derived CDR1 and CDR2 are LGHNT and FRNRAP. The CDR3 has 14 amino acids. V was clipped by 5 bases and J by 4 bases, with 12 bases between them. This chain's CDR3 is CASGPVFGNQPQHF. The CDR3 nucleotides read TGTGCTAGTGGTCCGGTCTTCGGGAATCAGCCCCAGCATTTT.

This clone was recorded only once. The J gene is TRBJ2-2, the V gene TRBV4-3, with 8 positions matching TRBD1. With 2 bases clipped from V and 4 bases from J, the junction kept 3 bases outside the gene matches. Germline V gene lookup returns CDR1 LGHNA and CDR2 YSLEER. The CDR3 extends over 15 amino acids. The CDR3 DNA sequence: TGCGCCAGCAGCCAAACAGGGGGGAGCACCGGGGAGCTGTTTTTT. Amino acids: CASSQTGGSTGELFF.

The rearrangement links TRBV7-9 to TRBJ1-1; no firm D call. Germline loops: CDR1 SEHNR, CDR2 FQNEAQ (reference sequence). Trimming left V 2 bases short and J 10 bases short, with 14 bases between. CDR3 size: 13 residues. CDR3 in DNA: TGTGCCAGCAGCTTATTAGCGACAATAGCAGCTTTCTTT. The encoded protein is CASSLLATIAAFF.

V gene TRBV4-3 combines with J gene TRBJ2-1; D ambiguous. CDR3 length equals 15 residues. Germline V gene lookup returns CDR1 LGHNA and CDR2 YSLEER. V lost 0 bases and J 6 bases, leaving 12 bases between the germline ends. CDR3 sequence reads: CASSQDSPSANEQFF. CDR3 nucleotides: TGCGCCAGCAGCCAAGATAGCCCTTCTGCCAATGAGCAGTTCTTC.

This clone turned up a few times. The CDR3 is CASSSWGRGDNQPQHF. The CDR3 nucleotides read TGTGCCAGTAGTTCGTGGGGCCGGGGGGACAATCAGCCCCAGCATTTT. The J gene is TRBJ1-5, the V gene TRBV19, with a weak D call TRBD1 (5 bases). The CDR3 contains 16 residues. Germline loops: CDR1 LNHDA, CDR2 SQIVND (reference sequence). V was shortened by 5 bases and J by 3 bases, with 17 bases between the two germline ends.

The chain recombines TRBV2 with TRBJ1-5, with 7 bases aligning to TRBD1. The CDR3 is made up of 15 amino acids. Losses at the gene ends were 1 base for V and 0 bases for J; bases not matched to a gene: 0. CDR1 and CDR2 (germline): SNHLY, FYNNEI. The CDR3: CASSEGQGSNQPQHF. DNA for the CDR3: TGTGCCAGCAGTGAAGGACAGGGTAGCAATCAGCCCCAGCATTTT.

The sample holds a few counts of this clone. The CDR3 DNA reads TGTGCCAGCAGCCTCCGCGCGGGGAGAGAGACCCAGTACTTC. This translates into CASSLRAGRETQYF. The rearrangement uses TRBV7-7 and TRBJ2-5; D may be TRBD2 (6 bases). The V end lost 5 bases, the J end lost 4 bases, and 14 bases lay between the germline ends. From germline, CDR1 is SSHAT and CDR2 FNYEAQ (reference sequence). The CDR3 covers 14 residues.

V gene TRBV6-5 combines with J gene TRBJ1-2, with TRBD1 identical over 9 bases. Germline V lookup: CDR1 MNHEY, CDR2 SVGAGI. V lost 2 bases, J lost 4 bases, and 5 bases stayed unmatched. The CDR3 length is 15 residues. CDR3 in DNA: TGTGCCAGCAGTTACACGGGACAGGGTGCCTATGGCTACACCTTC. It encodes CASSYTGQGAYGYTF.

V usage is TRBV5-6 and J usage is TRBJ1-1; 8 bases are shared with TRBD1. The CDR3 has 15 amino acids. V lost 5 bases and J lost 5; bases outside the gene matches: 11. Germline values: CDR1 SGHDT, CDR2 YYEEEE. The CDR3 sequence is CASRRGTGSRTEAFF. In DNA, the CDR3 is TGTGCCAGCAGACGTGGGACAGGATCCCGTACTGAAGCTTTCTTT.

In its sample, this clone was seen once. V is TRBV5-1 and J is TRBJ1-4, with a tentative D call TRBD1 (5 bases). CDR3 size: 15 residues. V shed 4 bases and J shed 8 bases, with 18 bases lying between them. Germline V gene data show CDR1 as SGHRS and CDR2 as YFSETQ. In nucleotides, the CDR3 is TGCGCCAGCAGCGCGGCGGGGGTGATAGGGGAAAAACTGTTTTTT. Protein sequence: CASSAAGVIGEKLFF.

As to this clone: Other DNA sequences in the sample encode the same CDR3. The rearrangement joins TRBV27 to TRBJ2-5; D is undetermined. V lost 3 bases and J lost 4, with 3 bases in between. Germline CDR1 MNHEY, CDR2 SMNVEV (reference sequence). CDR3 length: 11 residues. The CDR3 bases are TGTGCCAGCAGTTTTCGAGAGACCCAGTACTTC. Amino acid sequence: CASSFRETQYF.

This rearrangement joins TRBV29-1 to TRBJ2-1; D may be TRBD2 (5 bases). Germline loops: CDR1 SQVTM, CDR2 ANQGSEA. The V end was cut by 6 bases, the J end by 8 bases, with 20 bases between. This CDR3 has 14 residues. The CDR3 loop reads CSVLFEGVSHEQFF. The CDR3 DNA follows: TGCAGCGTGCTTTTCGAGGGCGTTTCCCATGAGCAGTTCTTC.